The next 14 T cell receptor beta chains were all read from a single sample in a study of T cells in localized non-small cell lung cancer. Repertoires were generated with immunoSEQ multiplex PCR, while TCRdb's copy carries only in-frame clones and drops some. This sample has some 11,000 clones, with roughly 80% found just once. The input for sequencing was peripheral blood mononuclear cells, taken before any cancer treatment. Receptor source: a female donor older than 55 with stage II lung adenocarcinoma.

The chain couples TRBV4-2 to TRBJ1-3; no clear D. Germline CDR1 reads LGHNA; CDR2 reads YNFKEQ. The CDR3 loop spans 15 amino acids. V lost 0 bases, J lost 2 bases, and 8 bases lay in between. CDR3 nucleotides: TGTGCCAGCAGCCAAGATGCTACAGCTGGAAACACCATATATTTT. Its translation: CASSQDATAGNTIYF.

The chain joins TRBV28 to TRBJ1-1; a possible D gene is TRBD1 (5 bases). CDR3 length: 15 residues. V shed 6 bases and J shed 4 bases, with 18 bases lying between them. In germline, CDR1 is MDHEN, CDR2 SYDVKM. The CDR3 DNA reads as TGTGCCAGCAGCCTCGATAACCGGGACGGCACTGAAGCTTTCTTT. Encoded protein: CASSLDNRDGTEAFF. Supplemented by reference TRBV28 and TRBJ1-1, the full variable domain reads DVKVTQSSRYLVKRTGEKVFLECVQDMDHENMFWYRQDPGLGLRLIYFSYDVKMKEKGDIPEGYSVSREKKERFSLILESASTNQTSMYLCASSLDNRDGTEAFFGQGTRLTVV.

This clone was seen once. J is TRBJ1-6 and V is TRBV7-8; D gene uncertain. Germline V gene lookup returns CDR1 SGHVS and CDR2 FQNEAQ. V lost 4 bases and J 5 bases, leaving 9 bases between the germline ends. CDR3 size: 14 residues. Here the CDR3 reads CASSSTRDNSPLHF. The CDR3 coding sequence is TGTGCCAGCAGCTCGACAAGGGATAATTCACCCCTCCACTTT.

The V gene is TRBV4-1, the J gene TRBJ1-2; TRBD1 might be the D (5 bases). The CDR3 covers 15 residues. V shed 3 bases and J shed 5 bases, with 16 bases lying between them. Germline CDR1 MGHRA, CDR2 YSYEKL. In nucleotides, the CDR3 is TGCGCCAGCAGCCACAGAGAACGGGACGGTTATGGCTACACCTTC. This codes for CASSHRERDGYGYTF.

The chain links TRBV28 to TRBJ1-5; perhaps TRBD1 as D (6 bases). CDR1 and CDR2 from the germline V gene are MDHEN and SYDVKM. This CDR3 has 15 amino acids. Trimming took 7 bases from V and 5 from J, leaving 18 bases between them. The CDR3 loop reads CASNSPGTPDQPQHF. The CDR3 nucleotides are TGTGCCAGCAACTCGCCCGGGACACCGGATCAGCCCCAGCATTTT.

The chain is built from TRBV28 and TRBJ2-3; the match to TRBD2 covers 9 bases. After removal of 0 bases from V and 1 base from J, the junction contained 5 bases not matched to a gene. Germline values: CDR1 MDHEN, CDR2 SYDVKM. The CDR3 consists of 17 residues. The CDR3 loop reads CASSLWRRGGRTDTQYF. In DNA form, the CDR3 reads TGTGCCAGCAGTTTATGGAGGCGGGGGGGCCGCACAGATACGCAGTATTTT.

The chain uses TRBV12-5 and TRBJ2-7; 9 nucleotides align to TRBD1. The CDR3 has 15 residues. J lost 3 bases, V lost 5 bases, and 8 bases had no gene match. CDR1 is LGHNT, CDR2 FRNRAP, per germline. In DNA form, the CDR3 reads TGTGCTAGTGGTCCGACGGACAGGGGACTCTACGAGCAGTACTTC. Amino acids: CASGPTDRGLYEQYF.

The CDR3 region is CASSRDRRNEKLFF. In DNA, the CDR3 is TGTGCCAGCAGTAGGGACAGACGTAATGAAAAACTGTTTTTT. This chain joins TRBV6-5 and TRBJ1-4; 7 bases are a match to TRBD1. Germline V gene sequence: CDR1 MNHEY, CDR2 SVGAGI. The CDR3 extends over 14 amino acids. J gave up 4 bases and V 5 bases, and 4 bases lay outside the gene matches.

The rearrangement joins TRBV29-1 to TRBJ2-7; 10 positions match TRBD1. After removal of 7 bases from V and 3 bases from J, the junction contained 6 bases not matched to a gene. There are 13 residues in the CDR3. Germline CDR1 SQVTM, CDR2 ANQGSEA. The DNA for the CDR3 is TGCAGCGCCCGGACAGGGGGTAGCTACGAGCAGTACTTC. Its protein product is CSARTGGSYEQYF.

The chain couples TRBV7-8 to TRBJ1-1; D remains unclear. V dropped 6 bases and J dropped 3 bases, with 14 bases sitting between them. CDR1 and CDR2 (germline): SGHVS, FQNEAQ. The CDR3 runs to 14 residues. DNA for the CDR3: TGTGCCAGCAGGGTTGACTTTTCCTACACTGAAGCTTTCTTT. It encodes CASRVDFSYTEAFF.

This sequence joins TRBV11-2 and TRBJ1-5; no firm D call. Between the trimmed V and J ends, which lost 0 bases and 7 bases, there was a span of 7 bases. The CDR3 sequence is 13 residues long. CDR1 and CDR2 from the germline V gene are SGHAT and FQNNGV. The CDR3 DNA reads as TGTGCCAGCAGCTTAGATCTGGGGCAGCCCCAGCATTTT. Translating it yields CASSLDLGQPQHF.

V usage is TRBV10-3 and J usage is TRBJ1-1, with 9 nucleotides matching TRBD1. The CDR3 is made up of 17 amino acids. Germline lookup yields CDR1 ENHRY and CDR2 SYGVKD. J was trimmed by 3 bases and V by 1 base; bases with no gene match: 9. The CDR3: CAISELQGALEDTEAFF. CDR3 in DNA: TGTGCCATCAGTGAGTTACAGGGGGCGCTGGAAGACACTGAAGCTTTCTTT.

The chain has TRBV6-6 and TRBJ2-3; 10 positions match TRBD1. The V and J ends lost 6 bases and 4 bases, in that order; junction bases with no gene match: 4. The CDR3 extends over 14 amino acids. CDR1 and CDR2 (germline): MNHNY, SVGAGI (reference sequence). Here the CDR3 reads CASRRQGAADTQYF. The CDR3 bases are TGTGCCAGCAGAAGACAGGGGGCCGCAGATACGCAGTATTTT.

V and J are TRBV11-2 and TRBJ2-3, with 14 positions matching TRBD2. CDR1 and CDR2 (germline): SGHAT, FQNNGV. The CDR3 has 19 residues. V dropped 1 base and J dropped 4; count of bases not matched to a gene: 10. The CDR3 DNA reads TGTGCCAGCAGCTTAGGACGGACTAGCGGGGGGCCGTTGTCAGATACGCAGTATTTT. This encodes CASSLGRTSGGPLSDTQYF. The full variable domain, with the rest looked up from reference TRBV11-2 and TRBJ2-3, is EAGVAQSPRYKIIEKRQSVAFWCNPISGHATLYWYQQILGQGPKLLIQFQNNGVVDDSQLPKDRFSAERLKGVDSTLKIQPAKLEDSAVYLCASSLGRTSGGPLSDTQYFGPGTRLTVL.